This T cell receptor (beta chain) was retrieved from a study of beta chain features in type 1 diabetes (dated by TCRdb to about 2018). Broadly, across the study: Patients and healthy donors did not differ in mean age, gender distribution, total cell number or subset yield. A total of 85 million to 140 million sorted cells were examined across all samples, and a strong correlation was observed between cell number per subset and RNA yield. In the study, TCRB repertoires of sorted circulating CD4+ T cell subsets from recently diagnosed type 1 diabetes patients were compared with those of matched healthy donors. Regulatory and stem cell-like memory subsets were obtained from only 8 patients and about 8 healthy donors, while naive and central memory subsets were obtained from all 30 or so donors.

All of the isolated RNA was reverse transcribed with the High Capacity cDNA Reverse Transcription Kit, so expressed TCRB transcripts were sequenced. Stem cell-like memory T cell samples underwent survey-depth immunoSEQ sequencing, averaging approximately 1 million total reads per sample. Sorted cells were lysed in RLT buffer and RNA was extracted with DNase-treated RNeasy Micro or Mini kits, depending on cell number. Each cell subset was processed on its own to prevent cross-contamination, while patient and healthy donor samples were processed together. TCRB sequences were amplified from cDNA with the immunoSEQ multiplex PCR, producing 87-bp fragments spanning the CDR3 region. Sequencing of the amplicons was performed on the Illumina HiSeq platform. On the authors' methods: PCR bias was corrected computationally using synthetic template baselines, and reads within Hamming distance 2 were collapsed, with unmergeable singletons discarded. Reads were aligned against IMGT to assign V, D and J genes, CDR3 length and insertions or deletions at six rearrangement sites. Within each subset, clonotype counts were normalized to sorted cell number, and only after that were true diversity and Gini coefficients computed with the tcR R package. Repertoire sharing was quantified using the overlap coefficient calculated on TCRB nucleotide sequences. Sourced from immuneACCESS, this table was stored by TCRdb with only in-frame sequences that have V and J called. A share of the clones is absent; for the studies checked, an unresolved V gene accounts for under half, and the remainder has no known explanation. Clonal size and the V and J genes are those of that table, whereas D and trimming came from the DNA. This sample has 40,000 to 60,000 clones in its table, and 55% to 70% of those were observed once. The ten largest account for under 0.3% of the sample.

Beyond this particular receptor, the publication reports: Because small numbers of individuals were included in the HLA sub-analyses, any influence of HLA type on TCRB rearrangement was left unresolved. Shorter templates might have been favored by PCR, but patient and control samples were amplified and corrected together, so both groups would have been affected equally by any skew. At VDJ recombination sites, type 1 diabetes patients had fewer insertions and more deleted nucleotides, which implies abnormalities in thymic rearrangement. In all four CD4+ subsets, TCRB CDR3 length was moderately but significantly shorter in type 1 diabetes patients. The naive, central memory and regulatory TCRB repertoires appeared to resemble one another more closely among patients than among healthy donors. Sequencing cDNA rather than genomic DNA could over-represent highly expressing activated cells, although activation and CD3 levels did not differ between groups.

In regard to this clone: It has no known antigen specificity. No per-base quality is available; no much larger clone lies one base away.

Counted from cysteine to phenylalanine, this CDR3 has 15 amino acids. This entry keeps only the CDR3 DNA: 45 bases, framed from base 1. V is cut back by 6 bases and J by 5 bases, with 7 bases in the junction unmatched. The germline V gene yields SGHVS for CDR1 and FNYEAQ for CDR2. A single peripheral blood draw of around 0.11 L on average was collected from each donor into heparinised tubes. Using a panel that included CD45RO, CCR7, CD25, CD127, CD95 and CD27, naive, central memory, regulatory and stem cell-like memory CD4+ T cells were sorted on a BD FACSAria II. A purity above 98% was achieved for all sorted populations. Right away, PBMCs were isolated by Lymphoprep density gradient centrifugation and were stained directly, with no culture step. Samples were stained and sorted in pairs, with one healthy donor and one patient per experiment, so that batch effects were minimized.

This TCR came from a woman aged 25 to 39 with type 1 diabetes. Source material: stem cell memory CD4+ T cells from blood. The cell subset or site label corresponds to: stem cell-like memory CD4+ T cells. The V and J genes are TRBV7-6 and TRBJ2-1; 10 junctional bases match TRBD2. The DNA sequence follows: TGTGCCAGCAGTAGTATAGCGGGAGGAAACAATGAGCAGTTCTTC. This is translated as CASSSIAGGNNEQFF.